Listed below are T cell receptor beta chains from one sample, sequenced in a study of blood T cell repertoires in COVID-19. Sequencing was performed with immunoSEQ multiplex PCR; in TCRdb, only in-frame clones are kept and a portion is missing. Seen here are about 200,000 clones, around nine tenths observed once, and the top ten hold around 0.7%. Sequencing used peripheral blood. All receptors derive from a man in his forties with acute or convalescent COVID-19. Both conserved end residues are part of each CDR3. A D gene is named only where the DNA matches it firmly. Size values are once, few and many counts, or a class for expanded clones, and some rows have none.

>TRBD2|NA|TRBV9|TRBJ2-1
CASSVAPRGGRGNEQFF
TGTGCCAGCAGCGTAGCCCCGCGGGGGGGGAGAGGCAATGAGCAGTTCTTC
>TRBD1|NA|TRBV6-5|TRBJ1-2
CASSYSYRGDYGYTF
TGTGCCAGCAGTTACTCGTACAGGGGGGACTATGGCTACACCTTC
>NA|NA|TRBV7-2|TRBJ2-5
CASSYYGTHQETQYF
TGTGCCAGCAGCTATTACGGGACTCACCAAGAGACCCAGTACTTC
>NA|NA|TRBV15|TRBJ1-5
CATSYYPGAHWQPQHF
TGTGCCACCAGCTACTACCCAGGGGCCCACTGGCAGCCCCAGCATTTT
>NA|NA|TRBV27|TRBJ2-5
CASSPQETQYF
TGTGCCAGCAGTCCACAAGAGACCCAGTACTTC
>NA|NA|TRBV11-1|TRBJ1-1
CASSLAEWSKPNTEAFF
TGTGCCAGCAGCTTAGCTGAATGGAGTAAACCGAACACTGAAGCTTTCTTT
>TRBD1|NA|TRBV12-3/TRBV12-4|TRBJ1-1
CASSLPGTVEAFF
TGTGCCAGCAGTCTACCGGGGACAGTTGAAGCTTTCTTT
>NA|NA|TRBV5-6|TRBJ2-5
CASSLGGKTQYF
TGTGCCAGCAGCTTAGGGGGAAAGACCCAGTACTTC
>TRBD1|few|TRBV10-1|TRBJ1-1
CASSRDRDTEAFF
TGCGCCAGCAGCAGGGACAGGGATACTGAAGCTTTCTTT
>TRBD1|NA|TRBV12-3/TRBV12-4|TRBJ1-2
CASSLNRGYGYTF
TGTGCCAGCAGTTTAAACAGGGGCTATGGCTACACCTTC
>TRBD2|NA|TRBV4-3|TRBJ2-1
CASSQVGGLAEQFF
TGCGCCAGCAGCCAAGTCGGAGGACTAGCGGAGCAGTTCTTC
>TRBD2|NA|TRBV18|TRBJ2-4
CASSPGLAGGRNIQYF
TGTGCCAGCTCACCTGGACTAGCGGGAGGGAGAAACATTCAGTACTTC
>TRBD2|NA|TRBV10-3|TRBJ2-5
CAISGTSGGLQETQYF
TGTGCCATCAGCGGGACTAGCGGGGGACTCCAAGAGACCCAGTACTTC
>TRBD1|NA|TRBV5-1|TRBJ2-7
CASSLATGTGVYEQYF
TGCGCCAGCAGCTTGGCAACCGGGACAGGGGTCTACGAGCAGTACTTC
>NA|NA|TRBV6-1|TRBJ2-1
CASSSAGNEQFF
TGTGCCAGCAGCTCCGCGGGGAATGAGCAGTTCTTC
>NA|NA|TRBV4-3|TRBJ2-1
CASSQDLQGPPYNEQFF
TGCGCCAGCAGCCAAGATCTGCAGGGGCCACCCTACAATGAGCAGTTCTTC
>NA|NA|TRBV7-6|TRBJ2-1
CASRQNPGQYNEQFF
TGTGCCAGCAGACAAAATCCCGGACAGTACAATGAGCAGTTCTTC
>TRBD2|NA|TRBV7-3|TRBJ2-1
CASSLITREPSTWEQFF
TGTGCCAGCAGCTTAATTACGCGGGAGCCGTCGACGTGGGAGCAGTTCTTC
>TRBD1|NA|TRBV6-4|TRBJ2-5
CASSGPGTGGQETQYF
TGTGCCAGCAGTGGTCCCGGGACAGGGGGCCAAGAGACCCAGTACTTC
>NA|NA|TRBV28|TRBJ1-2
CASRSTGFYGYTF
TGTGCCAGCAGATCCACAGGCTTCTATGGCTACACCTTC
>TRBD1|NA|TRBV5-6|TRBJ2-7
CASSWTGGEGYEQYF
TGTGCCAGCAGTTGGACAGGGGGCGAGGGGTACGAGCAGTACTTC
>NA|NA|TRBV28|TRBJ1-5
CASSLREGSNQPQHF
TGTGCCAGCAGTTTGAGGGAGGGGAGCAATCAGCCCCAGCATTTT
>TRBD2|NA|TRBV5-1|TRBJ2-1
CASSPRLAGVRFGEQFF
TGCGCCAGCAGCCCTCGACTAGCGGGAGTTCGATTTGGTGAGCAGTTCTTC
>NA|NA|TRBV21-1|TRBJ2-3
CASSNSKEEGLVTDTQYF
TGTGCCAGCAGCAACTCGAAGGAGGAGGGACTAGTCACAGATACGCAGTATTTT
>TRBD1|NA|TRBV5-1|TRBJ1-2
CASSPVRGFGYGYTF
TGCGCCAGCAGCCCTGTCAGGGGGTTTGGCTATGGCTACACCTTC
>NA|NA|TRBV21-1|TRBJ1-1
CARPPGAGRYTEAFF
TGTGCCAGACCCCCCGGTGCAGGGCGATACACTGAAGCTTTCTTT
>TRBD1|once|TRBV24-1|TRBJ2-7
CATSDWDRAGEQYF
TGTGCCACCAGTGATTGGGACAGGGCCGGAGAGCAGTACTTC
>NA|NA|TRBV10-2|TRBJ1-2
CASSPTGANYGYTF
TGCGCCAGTTCTCCGACAGGAGCCAACTATGGCTACACCTTC
>NA|once|TRBV19|TRBJ2-7
CASSIAGMGSYEQYF
TGTGCCAGTAGTATAGCGGGGATGGGGTCCTACGAGCAGTACTTC
>TRBD1|NA|TRBV9|TRBJ1-4
CASSRKGGTVNEKLFF
TGTGCCAGCAGCCGCAAAGGAGGGACAGTCAATGAAAAACTGTTTTTT
>TRBD1|NA|TRBV27|TRBJ1-2
CASSPWAGGGSGYTF
TGTGCCAGCAGCCCCTGGGCAGGGGGCGGTAGTGGCTACACCTTC
>NA|NA|TRBV19|TRBJ2-1
CASSIGQASYNEQFF
TGTGCCAGTAGTATTGGCCAGGCCTCCTACAATGAGCAGTTCTTC
>TRBD2|NA|TRBV19|TRBJ2-7
CASRREGLREQYF
TGTGCCAGTAGGCGGGAGGGCTTGCGCGAGCAGTACTTC
>TRBD2|NA|TRBV2|TRBJ2-5
CASLAETVGTQYF
TGTGCCAGCCTAGCGGAGACCGTCGGGACCCAGTACTTC
>NA|NA|TRBV18|TRBJ2-3
CASSPRLADTDTQYF
TGTGCCAGCTCACCAAGGCTAGCAGACACAGATACGCAGTATTTT
>NA|NA|TRBV19|TRBJ2-7
CASSILQGNEQYF
TGTGCCAGTAGTATATTACAGGGCAACGAGCAGTACTTC
>TRBD2|NA|TRBV19|TRBJ2-1
CASSIVAGGPNEQFF
TGTGCCAGTAGTATAGTAGCGGGAGGGCCAAATGAGCAGTTCTTC
>NA|NA|TRBV19|TRBJ1-4
CASSIGFSGQFF
TGTGCCAGTAGTATAGGTTTTTCGGGACAGTTTTTT
>NA|NA|TRBV7-3|TRBJ1-2
CASSFQGNKGSYTF
TGTGCCAGCAGCTTCCAGGGAAATAAGGGGAGCTACACCTTC
>TRBD1|NA|TRBV6-5|TRBJ2-7
CASSQRQGSYEQYF
TGTGCCAGCAGTCAACGACAGGGATCGTACGAGCAGTACTTC
>NA|once|TRBV7-9|TRBJ1-2
CASGPGPANYGYTF
TGTGCCAGCGGTCCAGGCCCAGCTAACTATGGCTACACCTTC
>TRBD1|NA|TRBV5-1|TRBJ2-7
CASSWGDRASYEQYF
TGCGCCAGCAGCTGGGGGGACAGGGCCTCCTACGAGCAGTACTTC
>NA|once|TRBV7-6|TRBJ2-1
CASSLRQGPLYGQFF
TGTGCCAGCAGCTTAAGGCAGGGGCCCCTCTATGGGCAGTTCTTC